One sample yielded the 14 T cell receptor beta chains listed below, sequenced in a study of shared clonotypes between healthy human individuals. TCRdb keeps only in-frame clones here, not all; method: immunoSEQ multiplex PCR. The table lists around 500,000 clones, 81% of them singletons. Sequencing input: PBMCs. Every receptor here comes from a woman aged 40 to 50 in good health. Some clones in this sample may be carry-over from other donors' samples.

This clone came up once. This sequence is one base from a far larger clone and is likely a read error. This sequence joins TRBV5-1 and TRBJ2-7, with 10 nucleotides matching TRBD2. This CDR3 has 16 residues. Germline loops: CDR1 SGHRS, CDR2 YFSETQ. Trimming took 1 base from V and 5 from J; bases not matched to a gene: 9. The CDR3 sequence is CASSLQSSGRIDEQYF. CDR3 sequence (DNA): TGCGCCAGCAGCTTGCAGAGTAGCGGGAGGATCGACGAGCAGTACTTC.

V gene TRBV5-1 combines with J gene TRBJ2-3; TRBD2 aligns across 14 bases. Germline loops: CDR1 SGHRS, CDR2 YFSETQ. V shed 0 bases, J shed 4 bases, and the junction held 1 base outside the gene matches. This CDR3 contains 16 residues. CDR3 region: CASSLGLAGGSDTQYF. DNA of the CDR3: TGCGCCAGCAGCTTGGGACTAGCGGGAGGGTCAGATACGCAGTATTTT.

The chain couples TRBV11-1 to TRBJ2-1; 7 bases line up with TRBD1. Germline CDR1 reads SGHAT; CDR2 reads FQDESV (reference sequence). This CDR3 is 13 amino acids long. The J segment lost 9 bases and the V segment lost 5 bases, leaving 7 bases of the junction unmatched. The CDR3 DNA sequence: TGTGCCAGCAGCCTCCAACAGGGGTCTGAGCAGTTCTTC. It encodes CASSLQQGSEQFF. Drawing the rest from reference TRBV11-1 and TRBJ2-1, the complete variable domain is EAEVAQSPRYKITEKSQAVAFWCDPISGHATLYWYRQILGQGPELLVQFQDESVVDDSQLPKDRFSAERLKGVDSTLKIQPAELGDSAMYLCASSLQQGSEQFFGPGTRLTVL.

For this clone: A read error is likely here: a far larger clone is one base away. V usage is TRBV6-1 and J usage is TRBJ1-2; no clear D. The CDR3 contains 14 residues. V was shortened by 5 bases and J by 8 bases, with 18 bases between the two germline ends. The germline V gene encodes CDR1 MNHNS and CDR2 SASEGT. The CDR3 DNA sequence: TGTGCCAGCAGTCACTGGTCGCCCGGCAGGGGCTACACCTTC. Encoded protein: CASSHWSPGRGYTF.

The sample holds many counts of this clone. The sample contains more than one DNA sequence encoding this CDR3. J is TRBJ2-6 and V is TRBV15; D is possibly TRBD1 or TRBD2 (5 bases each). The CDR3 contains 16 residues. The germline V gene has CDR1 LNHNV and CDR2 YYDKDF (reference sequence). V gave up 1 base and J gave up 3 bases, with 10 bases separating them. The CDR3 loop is CATSRGGARGANVLTF. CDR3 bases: TGTGCCACCAGCAGAGGAGGGGCGCGTGGGGCCAACGTCCTGACTTTC.

The CDR3 sequence: CASSPQGTGDEQFF. The CDR3, as DNA: TGCGCCAGCAGCCCCCAGGGGACAGGGGATGAGCAGTTCTTC. This rearrangement joins TRBV5-1 to TRBJ2-1, with TRBD1 matching 10 bases. Germline assignment: CDR1 SGHRS and CDR2 YFSETQ. The V and J ends lost 4 bases and 8 bases, in that order; junction bases with no gene match: 6. The CDR3 is 14 residues long.

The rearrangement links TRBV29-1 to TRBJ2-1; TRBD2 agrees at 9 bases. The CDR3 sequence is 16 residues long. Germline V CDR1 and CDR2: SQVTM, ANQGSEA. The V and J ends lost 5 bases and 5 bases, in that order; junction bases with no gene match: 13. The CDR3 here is CSVHPGSGRINNEQFF. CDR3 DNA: TGCAGCGTTCACCCCGGAAGCGGGAGGATCAACAATGAGCAGTTCTTC.

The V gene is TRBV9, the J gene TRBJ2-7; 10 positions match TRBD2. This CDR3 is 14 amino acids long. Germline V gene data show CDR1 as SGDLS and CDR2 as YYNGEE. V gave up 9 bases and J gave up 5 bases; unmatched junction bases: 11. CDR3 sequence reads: CAIPLAGAGHEQYF. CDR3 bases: TGTGCCATACCCCTAGCGGGAGCAGGGCACGAGCAGTACTTC.

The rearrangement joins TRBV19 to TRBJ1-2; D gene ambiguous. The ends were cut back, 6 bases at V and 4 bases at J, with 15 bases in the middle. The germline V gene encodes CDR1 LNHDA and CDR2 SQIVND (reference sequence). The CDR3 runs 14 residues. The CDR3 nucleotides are TGTGCCAGTAGCATTGACCTGGAGTCCTATGGCTACACCTTC. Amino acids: CASSIDLESYGYTF.

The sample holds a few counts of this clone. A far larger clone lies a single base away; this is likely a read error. The CDR3 DNA reads TGTGCCTGGGGCCCAGTGAACACTGAAGCTTTCTTT. As protein: CAWGPVNTEAFF. The chain employs TRBV30 and TRBJ1-1; D is unresolved. Trimming shortened V by 5 bases and J by 0 bases, and 7 bases separated the two germline ends. Germline V lookup: CDR1 GTSNPN, CDR2 SVGIG (reference sequence). CDR3 length: 12 amino acids.

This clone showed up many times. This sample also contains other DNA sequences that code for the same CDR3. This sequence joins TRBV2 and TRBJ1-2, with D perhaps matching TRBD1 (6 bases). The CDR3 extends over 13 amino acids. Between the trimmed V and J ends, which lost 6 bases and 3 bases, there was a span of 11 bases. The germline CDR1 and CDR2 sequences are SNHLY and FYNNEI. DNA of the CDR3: TGTGCCAGCAGATTGACAGGTTACTATGGCTACACCTTC. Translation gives CASRLTGYYGYTF.

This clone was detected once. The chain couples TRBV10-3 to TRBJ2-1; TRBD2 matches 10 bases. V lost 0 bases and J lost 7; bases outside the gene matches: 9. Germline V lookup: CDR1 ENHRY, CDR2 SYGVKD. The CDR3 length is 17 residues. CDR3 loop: CAISESGAGGPRNEQFF. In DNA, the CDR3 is TGTGCCATCAGTGAGTCGGGAGCGGGAGGGCCTAGGAATGAGCAGTTCTTC.

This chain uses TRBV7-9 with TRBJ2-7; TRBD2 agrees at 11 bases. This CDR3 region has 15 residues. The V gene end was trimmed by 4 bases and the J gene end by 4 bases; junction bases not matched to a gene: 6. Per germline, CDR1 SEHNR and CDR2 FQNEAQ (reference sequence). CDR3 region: CASSSQLAGVYEQYF. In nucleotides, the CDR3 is TGTGCCAGCAGCTCACAACTAGCGGGAGTTTACGAGCAGTACTTC.

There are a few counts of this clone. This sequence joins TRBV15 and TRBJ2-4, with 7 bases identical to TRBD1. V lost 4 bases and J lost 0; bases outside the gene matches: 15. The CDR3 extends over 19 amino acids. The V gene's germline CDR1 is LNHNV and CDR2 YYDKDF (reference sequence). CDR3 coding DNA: TGTGCCACCAGCACCCCAACGGACAGGTTTGGAGTAGCCAAAAACATTCAGTACTTC. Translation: CATSTPTDRFGVAKNIQYF.